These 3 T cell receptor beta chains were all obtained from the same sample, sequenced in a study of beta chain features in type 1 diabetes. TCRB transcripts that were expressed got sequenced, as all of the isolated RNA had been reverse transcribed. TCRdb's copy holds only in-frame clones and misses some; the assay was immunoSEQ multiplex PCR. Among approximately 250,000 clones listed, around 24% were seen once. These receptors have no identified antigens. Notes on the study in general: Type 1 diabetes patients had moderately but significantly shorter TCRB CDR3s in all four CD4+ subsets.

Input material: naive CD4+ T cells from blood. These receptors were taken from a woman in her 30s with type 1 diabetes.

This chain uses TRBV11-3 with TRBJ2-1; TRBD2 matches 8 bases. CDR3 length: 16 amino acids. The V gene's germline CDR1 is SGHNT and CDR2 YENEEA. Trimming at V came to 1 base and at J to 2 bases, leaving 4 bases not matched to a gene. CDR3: CASSLGTGGPYNEQFF. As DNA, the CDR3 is TGTGCCAGCAGCTTAGGAACGGGAGGGCCCTACAATGAGCAGTTCTTC.

CDR3 protein: CASSSHSGRGGYEQYF. CDR3 coding DNA: TGTGCCAGCAGCTCACATAGCGGGAGAGGAGGGTACGAGCAGTACTTC. This chain connects TRBV7-9 to TRBJ2-7; 9 bases match TRBD2. Losses at the gene ends were 4 bases for V and 4 bases for J; bases not matched to a gene: 11. The CDR3 is 16 amino acids. The germline CDR1 and CDR2 sequences are SEHNR and FQNEAQ (reference sequence).

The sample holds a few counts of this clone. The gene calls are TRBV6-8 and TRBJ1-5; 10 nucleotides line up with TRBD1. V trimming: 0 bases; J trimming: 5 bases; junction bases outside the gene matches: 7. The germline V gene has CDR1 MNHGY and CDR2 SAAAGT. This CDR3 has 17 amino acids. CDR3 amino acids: CASSYSCGQGGHQPQHF. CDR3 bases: TGTGCCAGCAGTTACTCGTGTGGACAGGGGGGCCATCAGCCCCAGCATTTT.